The rows below give T cell receptor beta chains drawn from one sample of a study of blood T cell repertoires in COVID-19. The data were produced by immunoSEQ multiplex PCR, yet TCRdb's version contains in-frame clones alone and is incomplete. The sample lists 80,000 to 130,000 clones, 91% seen once, with 0.85% to 1% in the top ten. Sequencing used peripheral blood. These receptors all come from a man in his sixties with acute or convalescent COVID-19. Both conserved end residues are part of each CDR3. D genes are given only for firm matches. Expanded clones are given a class, and other clones once, few, many or no size at all.

v_call,clone_size,j_call,d_call,cdr3_aa,cdr3_nt
TRBV13,-,TRBJ2-7,TRBD1,CASSRTGYEQYF,TGTGCCAGCAGCCGGACAGGCTACGAGCAGTACTTC
TRBV29-1,-,TRBJ1-4,TRBD1,CSVRDRGFLNEKLFF,TGCAGCGTTCGGGACAGGGGGTTTCTCAATGAAAAACTGTTTTTT
TRBV4-2,-,TRBJ1-1,-,CASSPREGGITEAFF,TGTGCCAGCAGCCCCCGGGAGGGCGGGATCACTGAAGCTTTCTTT
TRBV9,-,TRBJ2-2,-,CASSVTRTGELFF,TGTGCCAGCAGCGTGACTAGAACCGGGGAGCTGTTTTTT
TRBV30,-,TRBJ2-3,TRBD1,CAWRRGTAYSTDTQYF,TGTGCCTGGAGGAGAGGGACAGCTTATAGCACAGATACGCAGTATTTT
TRBV19,-,TRBJ1-2,-,CASTSSGLDSYGYTF,TGTGCCAGTACTTCCTCCGGGCTCGACAGCTATGGCTACACCTTC
TRBV10-1,-,TRBJ2-1,-,CASSVNSFLDEQFF,TGCGCCAGCAGTGTAAATAGCTTTCTCGATGAGCAGTTCTTC
TRBV6-5,-,TRBJ1-3,TRBD1,CASSSGTGPGNTIYF,TGTGCCAGCAGTTCCGGGACAGGGCCTGGAAACACCATATATTTT
TRBV19,-,TRBJ1-2,TRBD1,CASSAYRDSYGYTF,TGTGCCAGTAGTGCGTACAGGGACAGCTATGGCTACACCTTC
TRBV5-1,-,TRBJ2-1,TRBD2,CASSFSGTSGKNEQFF,TGCGCCAGCAGCTTTTCCGGGACTAGCGGGAAGAATGAGCAGTTCTTC
TRBV9,-,TRBJ2-1,TRBD1,CASTPGQGRNEQFF,TGTGCCAGCACCCCGGGACAGGGAAGGAATGAGCAGTTCTTC
TRBV24-1,-,TRBJ2-3,TRBD2,CATSDPSGTPQNTQYF,TGTGCCACCAGTGATCCTAGCGGGACACCCCAGAATACGCAGTATTTT
TRBV3-1/TRBV3-2,-,TRBJ2-2,TRBD2,CASSLRTSGRGLFF,TGTGCCAGCAGCCTAAGGACTAGCGGGAGAGGGCTGTTTTTT
TRBV9,-,TRBJ2-1,-,CASSVTSGPGGEQFF,TGTGCCAGCAGCGTTACTAGCGGACCAGGGGGTGAGCAGTTCTTC
TRBV5-1,-,TRBJ1-2,-,CASSFVGGLGDYGYTF,TGCGCCAGCAGCTTTGTCGGGGGGCTAGGCGACTATGGCTACACCTTC
TRBV7-8,few,TRBJ1-1,TRBD1,CASSLGTGETFF,TGTGCCAGCAGCTTAGGGACAGGGGAGACTTTCTTT
TRBV7-8,-,TRBJ2-1,-,CASSSALTGSEQFF,TGTGCCAGCAGCTCCGCCCTTACAGGGAGCGAGCAGTTCTTC
TRBV15,-,TRBJ2-5,TRBD2,CATSTSRLSGGETQYF,TGTGCCACCAGCACTTCTAGACTCTCGGGAGGAGAGACCCAGTACTTC
TRBV24-1,-,TRBJ2-3,TRBD2,CATSEAGGPQDTQYF,TGTGCCACCAGTGAAGCGGGAGGGCCGCAAGATACGCAGTATTTT
TRBV27,-,TRBJ1-1,TRBD1,CASSLYPTGLESTEAFF,TGTGCCAGCAGTCTATACCCGACAGGGTTGGAATCCACTGAAGCTTTCTTT
TRBV28,-,TRBJ2-3,TRBD2,CASSFVAGDHTQYF,TGTGCCAGCAGTTTTGTGGCGGGAGATCATACGCAGTATTTT
TRBV7-9,-,TRBJ1-5,-,CASSLNQPQHF,TGTGCCAGCAGCCTCAATCAGCCCCAGCATTTT
TRBV9,-,TRBJ2-3,-,CASSSTTRLVPDTQYF,TGTGCCAGCAGCTCTACTACTAGGCTTGTGCCAGATACGCAGTATTTT
TRBV2,-,TRBJ1-5,-,CASSGVLSVNQPQHF,TGTGCCAGCAGTGGGGTACTTAGCGTGAATCAGCCCCAGCATTTT
TRBV20-1,-,TRBJ1-5,TRBD1,CSASGQGDQPQHF,TGCAGTGCTAGTGGACAGGGGGATCAGCCCCAGCATTTT
TRBV30,-,TRBJ2-3,TRBD2,CAWSRTSGRGDTQYF,TGTGCCTGGAGTAGGACTAGCGGGAGGGGTGATACGCAGTATTTT
TRBV6-1,-,TRBJ1-2,-,CASSESLGYTF,TGTGCCAGCAGTGAATCCCTCGGCTACACCTTC
TRBV14,-,TRBJ2-1,TRBD2,CASSHTLAGGGNEQFF,TGTGCCAGCAGCCACACACTAGCGGGAGGGGGTAATGAGCAGTTCTTC
TRBV27,-,TRBJ1-2,-,CASSDGRSGGYGYTF,TGTGCCAGCAGCGATGGACGGAGTGGAGGCTATGGCTACACCTTC
TRBV27,-,TRBJ2-3,-,CASSFPGDTQYF,TGTGCCAGCAGTTTTCCAGGGGATACGCAGTATTTT
TRBV18,-,TRBJ2-2,TRBD2,CASSWTSGGNTGELFF,TGTGCCAGCTCCTGGACTAGCGGGGGTAACACCGGGGAGCTGTTTTTT
TRBV29-1,-,TRBJ2-7,TRBD1,CSVRQGAYEQYF,TGCAGCGTCAGACAGGGGGCATACGAGCAGTACTTC
TRBV4-2,once,TRBJ1-6,TRBD1,CASTQTGGGVNSPLHF,TGTGCCAGCACCCAGACAGGGGGTGGGGTGAATTCACCCCTCCACTTT
TRBV7-9,-,TRBJ2-5,TRBD1,CASSSWDRGRGTQYF,TGTGCCAGCAGCTCCTGGGACAGGGGGCGAGGGACCCAGTACTTC
TRBV30,-,TRBJ1-2,-,CAWSLTLEYGYTF,TGTGCCTGGAGTCTGACTCTTGAATATGGCTACACCTTC
TRBV11-2,-,TRBJ1-5,-,CASSLGGRGISQPQHF,TGTGCCAGCAGCTTAGGGGGCAGGGGTATCAGTCAGCCCCAGCATTTT
TRBV20-1,-,TRBJ1-2,-,CSASVPKTGPNYGYTF,TGCAGTGCTAGTGTCCCAAAGACAGGCCCTAACTATGGCTACACCTTC
TRBV25-1,-,TRBJ1-5,-,CASSSGMGQPQHF,TGTGCCAGCAGTTCAGGGATGGGACAGCCCCAGCATTTT
TRBV6-5,-,TRBJ1-1,TRBD1,CASSSGTGTTRAFF,TGTGCCAGCAGCTCCGGGACAGGGACTACGCGCGCTTTCTTT
TRBV6-5,-,TRBJ2-7,-,CASSYVDWYEQYF,TGTGCCAGCAGTTACGTAGATTGGTACGAGCAGTACTTC
TRBV19,-,TRBJ1-2,TRBD1,CASSFGTGGFGYGYTF,TGTGCCAGTAGTTTCGGGACAGGGGGCTTTGGATATGGCTACACCTTC
TRBV11-3,-,TRBJ2-3,-,CASSLRGGDTQYF,TGTGCCAGCAGCTTACGTGGGGGGGATACGCAGTATTTT
TRBV30,-,TRBJ2-2,-,CAWSALTGELFF,TGTGCCTGGAGTGCCCTCACCGGGGAGCTGTTTTTT
TRBV5-1,-,TRBJ2-5,-,CASSLSMNQETQYF,TGCGCCAGCAGCTTAAGCATGAATCAAGAGACCCAGTACTTC
TRBV2,-,TRBJ1-2,TRBD1,CASSAARDRVKSYTF,TGTGCCAGCAGTGCAGCCCGGGACAGGGTTAAAAGCTACACCTTC
TRBV3-1/TRBV3-2,-,TRBJ1-3,TRBD1,CASSERTGRSSGNTIYF,TGTGCCAGCAGCGAGAGGACAGGGAGATCCTCTGGAAACACCATATATTTT
TRBV28,-,TRBJ2-3,TRBD2,CASSPGGWTDTQYF,TGTGCCAGCAGCCCGGGGGGGTGGACAGATACGCAGTATTTT
TRBV6-2/TRBV6-3,-,TRBJ2-7,TRBD2,CASSWGLAAYEQYF,TGTGCCAGCAGCTGGGGACTAGCGGCCTACGAGCAGTACTTC
TRBV12-5,-,TRBJ1-3,-,CASERQGFSGNTIYF,TGTGCTAGTGAGAGGCAGGGTTTCTCTGGAAACACCATATATTTT
TRBV30,-,TRBJ2-3,-,CAWSVPRSPSTDTQYF,TGTGCCTGGAGTGTACCTCGGTCGCCTAGCACAGATACGCAGTATTTT
TRBV30,-,TRBJ1-5,-,CAWSALNSNQPQHF,TGTGCCTGGAGTGCACTAAATAGCAATCAGCCCCAGCATTTT
TRBV6-4,few,TRBJ2-7,TRBD1,CASTPPGGEDEQYF,TGTGCCAGCACCCCCCCAGGGGGAGAAGACGAGCAGTACTTC
TRBV10-3,-,TRBJ2-1,TRBD2,CATDRTGTSGSYHNEQFF,TGTGCCACCGATCGAACCGGGACTAGCGGGAGTTACCACAATGAGCAGTTCTTC
TRBV15,-,TRBJ1-2,TRBD1,CATSEGDRGSFNYGYTF,TGTGCCACCAGCGAAGGAGACAGGGGATCCTTTAACTATGGCTACACCTTC
TRBV7-6,-,TRBJ2-7,TRBD2,CASSPQREGSYEQYF,TGTGCCAGCAGCCCCCAGCGGGAGGGCTCCTACGAGCAGTACTTC
TRBV9,-,TRBJ1-1,TRBD1,CASSDPRTGDTEAFF,TGTGCCAGCAGCGACCCTCGGACAGGAGACACTGAAGCTTTCTTT
TRBV7-3,once,TRBJ2-5,TRBD2,CASSLSSGMGETQYF,TGTGCCAGCAGCTTATCTAGCGGGATGGGAGAGACCCAGTACTTC
TRBV9,-,TRBJ2-1,TRBD2,CASSVALRELDNEQFF,TGTGCCAGCAGCGTAGCTTTGCGGGAGCTTGACAATGAGCAGTTCTTC